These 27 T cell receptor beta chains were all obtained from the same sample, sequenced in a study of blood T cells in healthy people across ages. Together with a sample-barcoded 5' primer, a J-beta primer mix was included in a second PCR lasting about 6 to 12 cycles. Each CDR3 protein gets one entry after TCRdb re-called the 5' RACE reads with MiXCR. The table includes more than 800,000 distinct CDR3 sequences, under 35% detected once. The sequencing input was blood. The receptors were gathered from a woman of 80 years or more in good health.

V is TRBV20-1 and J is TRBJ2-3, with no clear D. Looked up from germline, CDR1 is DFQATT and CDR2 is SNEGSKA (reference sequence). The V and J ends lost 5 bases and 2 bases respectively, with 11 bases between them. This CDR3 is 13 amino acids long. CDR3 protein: CSALRLSTDTQYF. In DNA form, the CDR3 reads TGCAGTGCTCTTAGACTTTCCACAGATACGCAGTATTTT.

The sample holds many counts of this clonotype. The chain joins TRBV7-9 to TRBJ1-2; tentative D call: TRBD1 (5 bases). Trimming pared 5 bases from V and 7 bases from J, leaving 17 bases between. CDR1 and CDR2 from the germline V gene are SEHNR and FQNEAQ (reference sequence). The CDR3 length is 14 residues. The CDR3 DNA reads TGTGCCAGCAGCGCAGAGGTCCAGGGAGGTGGCTACACCTTC. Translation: CASSAEVQGGGYTF.

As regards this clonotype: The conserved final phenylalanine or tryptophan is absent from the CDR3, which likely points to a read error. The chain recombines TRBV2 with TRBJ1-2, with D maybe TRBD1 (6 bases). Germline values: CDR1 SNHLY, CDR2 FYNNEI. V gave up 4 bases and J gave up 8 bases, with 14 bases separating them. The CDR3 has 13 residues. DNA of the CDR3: TGTGCCAGCAGTGGGACAGCTGTGGGGGGCTACACCGTC. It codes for CASSGTAVGGYTV.

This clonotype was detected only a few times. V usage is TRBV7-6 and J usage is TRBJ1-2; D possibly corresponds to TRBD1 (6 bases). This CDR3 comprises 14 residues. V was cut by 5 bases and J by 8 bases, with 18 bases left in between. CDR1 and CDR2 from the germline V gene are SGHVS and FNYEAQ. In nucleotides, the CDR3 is TGTGCCAGCAGCCTTGATAGGGGGGAGAGAGGCTACACCTTC. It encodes CASSLDRGERGYTF.

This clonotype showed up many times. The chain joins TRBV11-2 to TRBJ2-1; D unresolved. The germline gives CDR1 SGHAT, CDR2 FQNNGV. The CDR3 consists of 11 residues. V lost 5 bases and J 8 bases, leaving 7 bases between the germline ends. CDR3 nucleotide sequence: TGTGCCAGCAGCCCAGCGTATGAGCAGTTCTTC. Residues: CASSPAYEQFF.

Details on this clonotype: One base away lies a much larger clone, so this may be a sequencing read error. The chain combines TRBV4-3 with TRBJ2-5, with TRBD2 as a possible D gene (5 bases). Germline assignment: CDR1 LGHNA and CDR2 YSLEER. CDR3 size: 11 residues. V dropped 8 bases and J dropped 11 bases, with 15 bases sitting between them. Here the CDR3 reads CASAWGDEQYF. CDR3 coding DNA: TGCGCCAGCGCTTGGGGAGATGAGCAGTACTTC.

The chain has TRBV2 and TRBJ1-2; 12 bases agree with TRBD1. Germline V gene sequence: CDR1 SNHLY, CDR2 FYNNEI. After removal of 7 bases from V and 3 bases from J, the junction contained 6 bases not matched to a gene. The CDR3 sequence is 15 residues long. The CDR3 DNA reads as TGTGCCAGCACCGGGACAGGGGGCTCATACTATGGCTACACCTTC. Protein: CASTGTGGSYYGYTF.

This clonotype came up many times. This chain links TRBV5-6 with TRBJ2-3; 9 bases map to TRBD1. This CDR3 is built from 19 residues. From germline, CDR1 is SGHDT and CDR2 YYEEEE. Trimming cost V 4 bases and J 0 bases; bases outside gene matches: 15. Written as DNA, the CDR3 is TGTGCCAGCAGCGTGGACAGGGGACCGACACCAATTAGCACAGATACGCAGTATTTT. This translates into CASSVDRGPTPISTDTQYF.

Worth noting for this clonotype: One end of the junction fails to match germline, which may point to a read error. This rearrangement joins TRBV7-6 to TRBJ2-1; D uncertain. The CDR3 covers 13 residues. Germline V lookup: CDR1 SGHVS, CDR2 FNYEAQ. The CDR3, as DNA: TGTGCCAGCAGCTCAAGACTGTACAATGAGCGGTTCTTC. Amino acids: CASSSRLYNERFF.

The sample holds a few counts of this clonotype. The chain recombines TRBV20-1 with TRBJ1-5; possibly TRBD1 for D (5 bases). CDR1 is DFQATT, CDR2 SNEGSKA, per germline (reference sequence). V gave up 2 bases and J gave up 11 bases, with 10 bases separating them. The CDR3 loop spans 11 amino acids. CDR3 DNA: TGCAGTGCTAGATTGGGGGAGGCCCAGCATTTT. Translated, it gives CSARLGEAQHF.

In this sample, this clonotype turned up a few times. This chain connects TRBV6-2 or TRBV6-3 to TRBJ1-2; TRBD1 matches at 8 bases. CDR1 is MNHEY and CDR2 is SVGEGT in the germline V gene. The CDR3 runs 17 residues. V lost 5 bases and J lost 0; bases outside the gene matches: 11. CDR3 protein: CASSRGSGQGSNYGYTF. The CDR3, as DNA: TGTGCCAGCAGTCGGGGGTCCGGACAGGGCTCTAACTATGGCTACACCTTC.

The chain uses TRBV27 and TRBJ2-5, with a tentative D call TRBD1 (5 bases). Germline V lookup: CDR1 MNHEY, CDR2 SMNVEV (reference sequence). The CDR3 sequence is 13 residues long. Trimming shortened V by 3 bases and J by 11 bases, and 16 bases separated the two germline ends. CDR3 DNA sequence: TGTGCCAGCAGTTTTCCAGGGCACAATGAGCAGTACTTC. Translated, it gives CASSFPGHNEQYF.

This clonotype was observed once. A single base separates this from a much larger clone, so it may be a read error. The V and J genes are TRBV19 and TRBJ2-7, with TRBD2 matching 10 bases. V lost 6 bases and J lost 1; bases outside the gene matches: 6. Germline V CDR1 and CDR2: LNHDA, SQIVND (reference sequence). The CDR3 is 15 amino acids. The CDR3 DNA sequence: TGTGCCAGTAGAAAGACTAGCGGGCCGTCCTACGAGCAGTACTTC. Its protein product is CASRKTSGPSYEQYF.

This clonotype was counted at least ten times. For the CDR3, the DNA is TGTGCCAGCAGTTTTAGAAATGAGCAGTACTTC. It yields the protein CASSFRNEQYF. The chain links TRBV6-2 or TRBV6-3 to TRBJ2-5; no definite D call. CDR1 and CDR2 from the germline V gene are MNHEY and SVGEGT. Trimming cost V 4 bases and J 11 bases, with 11 bases left between them. The CDR3 spans 11 residues.

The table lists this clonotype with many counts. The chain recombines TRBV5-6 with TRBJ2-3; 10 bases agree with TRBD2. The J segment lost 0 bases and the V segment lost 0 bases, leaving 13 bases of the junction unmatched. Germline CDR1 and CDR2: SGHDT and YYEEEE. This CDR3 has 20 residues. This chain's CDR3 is CASSLGLAGVVPRSTDTQYF. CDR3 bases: TGTGCCAGCAGCTTGGGGCTAGCGGGGGTGGTGCCCCGAAGCACAGATACGCAGTATTTT. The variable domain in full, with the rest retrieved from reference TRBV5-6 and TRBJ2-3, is DAGVTQSPTHLIKTRGQQVTLRCSPKSGHDTVSWYQQALGQGPQFIFQYYEEEERQRGNFPDRFSGHQFPNYSSELNVNALLLGDSALYLCASSLGLAGVVPRSTDTQYFGPGTRLTVL.

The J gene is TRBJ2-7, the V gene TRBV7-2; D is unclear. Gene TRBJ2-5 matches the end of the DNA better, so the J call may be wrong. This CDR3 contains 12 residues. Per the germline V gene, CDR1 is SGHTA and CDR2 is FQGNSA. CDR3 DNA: TGTGCCAGCAGCTTATCGTTCGAGACCCAGTACTTC. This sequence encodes CASSLSFETQYF.

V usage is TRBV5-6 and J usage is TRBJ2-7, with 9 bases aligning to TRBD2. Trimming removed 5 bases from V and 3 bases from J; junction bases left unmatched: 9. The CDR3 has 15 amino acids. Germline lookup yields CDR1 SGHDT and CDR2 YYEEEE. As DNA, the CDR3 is TGTGCCAGCAGTCAGGAGATAGCGGGGGTCTACGAGCAGTACTTC. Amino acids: CASSQEIAGVYEQYF.

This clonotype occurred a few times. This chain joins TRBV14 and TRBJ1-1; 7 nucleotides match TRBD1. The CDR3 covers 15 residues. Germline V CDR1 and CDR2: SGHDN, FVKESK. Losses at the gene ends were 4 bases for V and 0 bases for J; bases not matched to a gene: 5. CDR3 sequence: CASSRRQGLNTEAFF. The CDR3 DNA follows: TGTGCCAGCAGCCGACGACAGGGCTTGAACACTGAAGCTTTCTTT.

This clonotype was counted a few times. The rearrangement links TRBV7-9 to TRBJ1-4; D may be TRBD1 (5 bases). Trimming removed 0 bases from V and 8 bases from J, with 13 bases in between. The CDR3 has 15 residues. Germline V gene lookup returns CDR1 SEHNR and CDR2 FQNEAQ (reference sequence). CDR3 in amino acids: CASSLAEGVSEKLFF. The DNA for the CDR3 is TGTGCCAGCAGCTTAGCGGAAGGGGTCAGCGAAAAACTGTTTTTT.

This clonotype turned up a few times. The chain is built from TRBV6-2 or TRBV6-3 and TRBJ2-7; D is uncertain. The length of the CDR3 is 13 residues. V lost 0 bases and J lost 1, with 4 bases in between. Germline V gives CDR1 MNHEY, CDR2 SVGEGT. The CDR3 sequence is CASSYSNSYEQYF. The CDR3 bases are TGTGCCAGCAGTTACTCGAATTCCTACGAGCAGTACTTC.

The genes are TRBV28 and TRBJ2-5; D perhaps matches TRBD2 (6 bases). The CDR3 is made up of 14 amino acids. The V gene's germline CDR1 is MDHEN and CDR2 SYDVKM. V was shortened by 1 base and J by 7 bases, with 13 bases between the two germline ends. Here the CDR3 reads CASSLSSVQGTQYF. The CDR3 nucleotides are TGTGCCAGCAGTTTATCTAGCGTGCAGGGGACCCAGTACTTC.

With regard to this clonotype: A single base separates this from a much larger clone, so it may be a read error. The CDR3, as DNA: TGTGCCAGCAGCTTATTCAATGAGCAGTACTTC. Translated, it gives CASSLFNEQYF. The rearrangement joins TRBV7-2 to TRBJ2-5; D is ambiguous. The CDR3 has 11 amino acids. Germline V gene sequence: CDR1 SGHTA, CDR2 FQGNSA. V was cut by 2 bases and J by 11 bases, with 9 bases left in between.

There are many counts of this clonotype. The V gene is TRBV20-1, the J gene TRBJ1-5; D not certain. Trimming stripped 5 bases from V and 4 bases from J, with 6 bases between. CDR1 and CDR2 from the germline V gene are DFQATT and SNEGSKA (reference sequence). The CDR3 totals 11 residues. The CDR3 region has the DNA TGCAGTGCTGCTGAAAATCAGCCCCAGCATTTT. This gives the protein CSAAENQPQHF.

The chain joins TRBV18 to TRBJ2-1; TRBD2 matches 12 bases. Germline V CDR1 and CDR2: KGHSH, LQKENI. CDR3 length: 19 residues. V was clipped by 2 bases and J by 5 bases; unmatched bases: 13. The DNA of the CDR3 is TGTGCCAGCTCACCAGTCCGTCGGAGACTAGCGGGGGCCGACAATGAGCAGTTCTTC. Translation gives CASSPVRRRLAGADNEQFF.

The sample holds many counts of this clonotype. CDR3 protein: CSAKNRGRGFNQPQHF. CDR3 DNA sequence: TGCAGTGCTAAAAACAGGGGGCGCGGGTTCAATCAGCCCCAGCATTTT. This rearrangement joins TRBV20-1 to TRBJ1-5, with 9 nucleotides matching TRBD1. The germline V gene has CDR1 DFQATT and CDR2 SNEGSKA (reference sequence). V lost 4 bases and J lost 3; bases outside the gene matches: 10. CDR3 length: 16 residues.

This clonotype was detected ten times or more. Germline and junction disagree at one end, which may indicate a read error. DNA of the CDR3: TGTGCCAGCAGTCTAGCGGGGGGCGGCACCGGGGAGCTGTTTTTT. Translated, it gives CASSLAGGGTGELFF. V usage is TRBV12-3 or TRBV12-4 and J usage is TRBJ2-2; 11 bases fit TRBD2. This CDR3 is 15 amino acids long.

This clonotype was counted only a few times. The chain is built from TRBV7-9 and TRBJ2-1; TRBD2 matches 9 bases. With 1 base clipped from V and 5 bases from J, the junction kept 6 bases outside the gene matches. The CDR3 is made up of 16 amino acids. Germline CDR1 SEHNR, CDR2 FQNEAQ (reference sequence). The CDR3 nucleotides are TGTGCCAGCAGCTTAGGGGTTCTAGCGGGGAACAATGAGCAGTTCTTC. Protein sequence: CASSLGVLAGNNEQFF.